This entry lists 2 T cell receptor beta chains sequenced from one sample in a study of shared clonotypes between healthy human individuals. Method: immunoSEQ multiplex PCR; TCRdb's copy keeps in-frame clones and lacks some. This table holds hundreds of thousands of clones, around 78% found once. The sample was PBMCs. The receptors come from a woman in her forties in good health. Some clones in this sample may be carry-over from other donors' samples.

As concerns this clone: One end of the junction is discordant with germline, which a read error may explain. Other DNA sequences in the sample encode the same CDR3. The gene calls are TRBV27 and TRBJ2-1; 15 bases match TRBD2. Germline assignment: CDR1 MNHEY and CDR2 SMNVEV (reference sequence). This CDR3 has 16 amino acids. The CDR3 DNA reads TGTGCTAGCAGTACCCGGACTAGCGGGAGGGCCTATGAGCAGTTCTTC. Its protein is CASSTRTSGRAYEQFF.

In regard to this clone: A single base separates this from a much larger clone, so it may be a read error. The same CDR3 arises from other DNA sequences in this sample as well. The chain has TRBV29-1 and TRBJ2-7; D possibly uses TRBD1 or TRBD2 (5 bases each). Looked up from germline, CDR1 is SQVTM and CDR2 is ANQGSEA. The CDR3 is 16 residues long. This CDR3 is CSVDLSIPGRTYEQYF. CDR3 DNA sequence: TGCAGCGTTGACTTATCGATTCCGGGACGAACTTACGAGCAATACTTC.